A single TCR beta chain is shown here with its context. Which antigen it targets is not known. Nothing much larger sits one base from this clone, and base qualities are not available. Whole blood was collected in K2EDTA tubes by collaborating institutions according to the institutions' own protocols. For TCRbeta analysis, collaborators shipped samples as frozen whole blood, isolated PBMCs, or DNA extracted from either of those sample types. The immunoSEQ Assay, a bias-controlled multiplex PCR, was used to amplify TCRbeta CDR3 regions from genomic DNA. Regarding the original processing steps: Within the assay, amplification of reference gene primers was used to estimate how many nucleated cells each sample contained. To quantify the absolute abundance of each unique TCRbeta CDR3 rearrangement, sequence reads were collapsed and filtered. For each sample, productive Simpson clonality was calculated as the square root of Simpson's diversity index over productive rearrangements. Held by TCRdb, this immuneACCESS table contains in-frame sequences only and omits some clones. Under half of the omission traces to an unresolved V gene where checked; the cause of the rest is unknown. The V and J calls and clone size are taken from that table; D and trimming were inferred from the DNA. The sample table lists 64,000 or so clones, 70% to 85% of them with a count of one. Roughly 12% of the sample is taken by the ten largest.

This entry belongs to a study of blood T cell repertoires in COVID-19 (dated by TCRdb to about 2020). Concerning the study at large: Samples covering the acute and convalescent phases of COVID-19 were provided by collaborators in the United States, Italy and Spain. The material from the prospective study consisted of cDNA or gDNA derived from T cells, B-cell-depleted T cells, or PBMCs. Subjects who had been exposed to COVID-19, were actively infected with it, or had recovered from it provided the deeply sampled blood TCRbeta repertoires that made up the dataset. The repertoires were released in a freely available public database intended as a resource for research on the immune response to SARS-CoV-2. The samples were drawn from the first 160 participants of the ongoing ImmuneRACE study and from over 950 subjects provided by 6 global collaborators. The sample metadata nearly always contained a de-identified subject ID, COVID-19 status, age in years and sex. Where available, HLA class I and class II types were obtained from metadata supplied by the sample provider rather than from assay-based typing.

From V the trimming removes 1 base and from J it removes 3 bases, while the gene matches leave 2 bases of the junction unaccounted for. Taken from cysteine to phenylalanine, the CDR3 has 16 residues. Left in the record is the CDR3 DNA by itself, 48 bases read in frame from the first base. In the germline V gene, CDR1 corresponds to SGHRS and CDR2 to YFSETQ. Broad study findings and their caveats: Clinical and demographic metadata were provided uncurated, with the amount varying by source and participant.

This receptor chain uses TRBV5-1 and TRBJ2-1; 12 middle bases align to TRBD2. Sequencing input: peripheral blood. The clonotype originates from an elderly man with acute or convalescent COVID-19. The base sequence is TGCGCCAGCAGCTTGCTAGCGGGAGGGCTCTACAATGAGCAGTTCTTC. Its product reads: CASSLLAGGLYNEQFF.